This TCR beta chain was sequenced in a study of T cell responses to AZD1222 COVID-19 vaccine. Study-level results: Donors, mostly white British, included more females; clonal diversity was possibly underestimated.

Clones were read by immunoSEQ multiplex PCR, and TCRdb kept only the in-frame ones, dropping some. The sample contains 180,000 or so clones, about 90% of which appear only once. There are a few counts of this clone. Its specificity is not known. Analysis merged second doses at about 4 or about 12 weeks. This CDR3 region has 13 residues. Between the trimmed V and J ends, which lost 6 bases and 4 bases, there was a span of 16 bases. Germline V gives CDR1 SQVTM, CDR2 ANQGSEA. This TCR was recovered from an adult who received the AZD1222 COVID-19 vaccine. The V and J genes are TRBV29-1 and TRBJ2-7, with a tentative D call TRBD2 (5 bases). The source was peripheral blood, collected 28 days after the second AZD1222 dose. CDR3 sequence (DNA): TGCAGCGTGCATGGACTTGCCGGGTACGAGCAGTACTTC. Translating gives CSVHGLAGYEQYF.